A selection of T cell receptor beta chains follows, all from one sample in a study of post-analysis software for immune sequencing data. TCRdb reprocessed the PCR reads via MiXCR and lists one record per CDR3 protein. This table holds roughly 650,000 distinct CDR3 sequences, 59% found once. Sequenced: blood. These receptors were taken from a girl aged 2 to 9 with multiple sclerosis. CDR3s include the opening cysteine and the closing phenylalanine or tryptophan. The D gene is left open where the match is weak. The size field is filled for only some rows; it gives once, few, many or a size class.

abundance: few
j_gene: TRBJ2-1
d_gene: -
v_gene: TRBV3-1
CDR3nt: TGTGCCAGCAGCCAAGATCAAATAGGGTGGAATGAGCAGTTCTTC
CDR3aa: CASSQDQIGWNEQFF

abundance: -
j_gene: TRBJ2-1
d_gene: TRBD2
v_gene: TRBV7-9
CDR3nt: TGTGCCAGCAGCTTAAATGCGGGGGGGCATGAGCAGTTCTTC
CDR3aa: CASSLNAGGHEQFF

abundance: -
j_gene: TRBJ2-5
d_gene: TRBD1
v_gene: TRBV20-1
CDR3nt: TGCAGTGCTAGAATCCGGGACAGGGTCGAGACCCAGTACTTC
CDR3aa: CSARIRDRVETQYF

abundance: -
j_gene: TRBJ1-1
d_gene: TRBD1
v_gene: TRBV5-1
CDR3nt: TGCGCCAGCAACTTGGTCGGACAGGGCACTGAAGCTTTCTTT
CDR3aa: CASNLVGQGTEAFF

abundance: -
j_gene: TRBJ2-1
d_gene: -
v_gene: TRBV25-1
CDR3nt: TGTGCCAGCAGTGACCATCCGACCCAGGGAGACAATGAGCAGTTCTTC
CDR3aa: CASSDHPTQGDNEQFF

abundance: few
j_gene: TRBJ1-2
d_gene: -
v_gene: TRBV5-1
CDR3nt: TGCGCCAGCAGCTTGGGGGAGAGGTATGGCTACACCTTC
CDR3aa: CASSLGERYGYTF

abundance: -
j_gene: TRBJ1-1
d_gene: TRBD1
v_gene: TRBV7-4
CDR3nt: TGTGCCAGCAGCTTCCCCCGACAGGGTACTGGGGACACTGAAGCTTTCTTT
CDR3aa: CASSFPRQGTGDTEAFF

abundance: -
j_gene: TRBJ2-1
d_gene: TRBD2
v_gene: TRBV11-2
CDR3nt: TGTGCCAGCAGCCCTCTAGCGGGAGGGTATGAGCAGTTCTTC
CDR3aa: CASSPLAGGYEQFF

abundance: -
j_gene: TRBJ1-1
d_gene: -
v_gene: TRBV15
CDR3nt: TGTGCCACCAGCTTTCGAAAAGCTACGGGCCTCATGAACACTGAAGCTTTCTTT
CDR3aa: CATSFRKATGLMNTEAFF

abundance: -
j_gene: TRBJ2-7
d_gene: -
v_gene: TRBV29-1
CDR3nt: TGCAGCGTTGAGGTAGGGGGACTCTACGAGCAGTACTTC
CDR3aa: CSVEVGGLYEQYF

abundance: -
j_gene: TRBJ2-1
d_gene: -
v_gene: TRBV11-2
CDR3nt: TGTGCCAGCAGCTTAGATTATGGGGGAGTTGGTGAGCAGTTCTTC
CDR3aa: CASSLDYGGVGEQFF

abundance: -
j_gene: TRBJ2-6
d_gene: -
v_gene: TRBV6-2/TRBV6-3
CDR3nt: TGTGCCAGCAGTTACCCAGGGCATAGTCTCACCGGTGGGGCCAACGTCCTGACTTTC
CDR3aa: CASSYPGHSLTGGANVLTF

abundance: few
j_gene: TRBJ2-1
d_gene: TRBD2
v_gene: TRBV7-6
CDR3nt: TGTGCCAGCAGCTCAACTAGCGGGGGTCCGTACAATGAGCAGTTCTTC
CDR3aa: CASSSTSGGPYNEQFF

abundance: -
j_gene: TRBJ2-6
d_gene: -
v_gene: TRBV19
CDR3nt: TGTGCCAGTAGTATTATAGACGGCCCTGGGGCCAACGTCCTGACTTTC
CDR3aa: CASSIIDGPGANVLTF

abundance: -
j_gene: TRBJ2-5
d_gene: -
v_gene: TRBV4-3
CDR3nt: TGCGCCAGCAGCCAAGAAGCCCGGGACTTTAAAGAGACCCAGTACTTC
CDR3aa: CASSQEARDFKETQYF

abundance: few
j_gene: TRBJ2-7
d_gene: -
v_gene: TRBV10-3
CDR3nt: TGTGCCATCAGTGAGGAACAGGGTGTCGACGAGCAGTACTTC
CDR3aa: CAISEEQGVDEQYF

abundance: -
j_gene: TRBJ2-3
d_gene: -
v_gene: TRBV29-1
CDR3nt: TGCAGCGTACCCAGGACTAGCACAGATACGCAGTATTTT
CDR3aa: CSVPRTSTDTQYF

abundance: -
j_gene: TRBJ1-2
d_gene: -
v_gene: TRBV29-1
CDR3nt: TGCAGCGTCGCTCCAAGGGTTGGCTATGGCTACACCTTC
CDR3aa: CSVAPRVGYGYTF

abundance: -
j_gene: TRBJ2-1
d_gene: TRBD1
v_gene: TRBV19
CDR3nt: TGTGCCAGTAGTATCCCGGGACAGGGGTCTTTTGAGCAGTTCTTC
CDR3aa: CASSIPGQGSFEQFF

abundance: -
j_gene: TRBJ2-3
d_gene: TRBD2
v_gene: TRBV29-1
CDR3nt: TGCAGCGTTGAGGCGGGAGAGGGAGGGGATACGCAGTATTTT
CDR3aa: CSVEAGEGGDTQYF

abundance: -
j_gene: TRBJ2-1
d_gene: -
v_gene: TRBV5-1
CDR3nt: TGCGCCAGCAGGACCTTCAGTGATAGCTCCTACAATGAGCAGTTCTTC
CDR3aa: CASRTFSDSSYNEQFF

abundance: -
j_gene: TRBJ1-2
d_gene: TRBD1
v_gene: TRBV7-2
CDR3nt: TGTGCCAGCAGCTTAGAGGGGGGACAGGCGAACTATGGCTACACCTTC
CDR3aa: CASSLEGGQANYGYTF

abundance: once
j_gene: TRBJ2-4
d_gene: -
v_gene: TRBV5-6
CDR3nt: TGTGTCAGCAGCTTGGAATTAGGGGGGCCCAGAAACATTCAGTACTTC
CDR3aa: CVSSLELGGPRNIQYF

abundance: -
j_gene: TRBJ2-7
d_gene: -
v_gene: TRBV24-1
CDR3nt: TGTGCCACCAGTGGACTTTACGAGCAGTACTTC
CDR3aa: CATSGLYEQYF

abundance: -
j_gene: TRBJ1-5
d_gene: -
v_gene: TRBV7-2
CDR3nt: TGTGCCAGCAGCACCCGTACGGGCAATCAGCCCCAGCATTTT
CDR3aa: CASSTRTGNQPQHF

abundance: -
j_gene: TRBJ2-3
d_gene: TRBD2
v_gene: TRBV6-2/TRBV6-3
CDR3nt: TGTGCCAGCAGTTACTCGGGACTAGGGCTTAGCACAGATACGCAGTATTTT
CDR3aa: CASSYSGLGLSTDTQYF

abundance: -
j_gene: TRBJ2-5
d_gene: TRBD2
v_gene: TRBV7-6
CDR3nt: TGTGCCAGCAGCTTGTTAGCGGGGGCGTACAATGAGCAGTACTTC
CDR3aa: CASSLLAGAYNEQYF

abundance: -
j_gene: TRBJ2-1
d_gene: -
v_gene: TRBV29-1
CDR3nt: TGCAGCGTTGAGCTTCTGAAGTCTCCCAATGAGCAGTTCTTC
CDR3aa: CSVELLKSPNEQFF

abundance: -
j_gene: TRBJ2-7
d_gene: TRBD2
v_gene: TRBV6-5
CDR3nt: TGTGCCAGCAGTTACCACGTAGCGGGCCCTTCCTATAGGTACGAGCAGTACTTC
CDR3aa: CASSYHVAGPSYRYEQYF

abundance: few
j_gene: TRBJ2-5
d_gene: TRBD2
v_gene: TRBV6-5
CDR3nt: TGTGCCAGCAGTTACCCGGGGGTGCGGGAGCAGTACTTC
CDR3aa: CASSYPGVREQYF

abundance: few
j_gene: TRBJ2-1
d_gene: TRBD2
v_gene: TRBV5-1
CDR3nt: TGCGCCAGCAGCTTGGTACCTAGCGGGGGGTACAATGAGCAGTTCTTC
CDR3aa: CASSLVPSGGYNEQFF

abundance: -
j_gene: TRBJ2-3
d_gene: -
v_gene: TRBV20-1
CDR3nt: TGCAGTGCTAGAGGGGGTTTTGGTACTAGTCGGACAGATACGCAGTATTTT
CDR3aa: CSARGGFGTSRTDTQYF

abundance: -
j_gene: TRBJ2-1
d_gene: -
v_gene: TRBV6-4
CDR3nt: TGTGCCAGCAGTACAGGTACTAGCTCCTACAATGAGCAGTTCTTC
CDR3aa: CASSTGTSSYNEQFF

abundance: -
j_gene: TRBJ2-1
d_gene: -
v_gene: TRBV29-1
CDR3nt: TGCAGCGACTCATCGGAGTTCTTC
CDR3aa: CSDSSEFF

abundance: few
j_gene: TRBJ2-3
d_gene: TRBD2
v_gene: TRBV7-9
CDR3nt: TGTGCCAGCAGCCCTACTAGCGGGATGGGCACAGATACGCAGTATTTT
CDR3aa: CASSPTSGMGTDTQYF

abundance: many
j_gene: TRBJ2-7
d_gene: TRBD2
v_gene: TRBV15
CDR3nt: TGTGCCACCAGCAGAGATCGGGGGGTCCAATACGAGCAGTACTTC
CDR3aa: CATSRDRGVQYEQYF

abundance: -
j_gene: TRBJ2-1
d_gene: TRBD2
v_gene: TRBV29-1
CDR3nt: TGCAGCGTCATGCTACTAGCGGGGGGGATGAATGAGCAGTTCTTC
CDR3aa: CSVMLLAGGMNEQFF

abundance: -
j_gene: TRBJ2-1
d_gene: -
v_gene: TRBV5-1
CDR3nt: TGCGCCAGCAGCTTGCTGGGGGCCAATGAGCAGTTCTTC
CDR3aa: CASSLLGANEQFF

abundance: -
j_gene: TRBJ2-1
d_gene: -
v_gene: TRBV5-1
CDR3nt: TGCGCCAGCAGCTTGGGTCGCCCAGTCAACAATGAGCAGTTCTTC
CDR3aa: CASSLGRPVNNEQFF

abundance: once
j_gene: TRBJ2-1
d_gene: -
v_gene: TRBV5-1
CDR3nt: TGCGCCAGCGGTTTGTGGAGCTCCTACAATGAGCAGTTCTTC
CDR3aa: CASGLWSSYNEQFF

abundance: -
j_gene: TRBJ2-4
d_gene: -
v_gene: TRBV7-9
CDR3nt: TGTGCCAGCAGCTTTGGAGAACGGGGGAACATTCAGTACTTC
CDR3aa: CASSFGERGNIQYF

abundance: few
j_gene: TRBJ2-3
d_gene: TRBD2
v_gene: TRBV4-3
CDR3nt: TGCGCCAGCAGCCATGGCGGGGGGGCGGCAGATACGCAGTATTTT
CDR3aa: CASSHGGGAADTQYF

abundance: -
j_gene: TRBJ1-1
d_gene: -
v_gene: TRBV7-2
CDR3nt: TGTGCCAGCCGCAATACAGGGCACACTGAAGCTTTCTTT
CDR3aa: CASRNTGHTEAFF

abundance: -
j_gene: TRBJ2-7
d_gene: -
v_gene: TRBV2
CDR3nt: TGTGCCAGCAGCGCGGCCCCGGGGAGCTCCTACGAGCAGTACTTC
CDR3aa: CASSAAPGSSYEQYF

abundance: -
j_gene: TRBJ2-1
d_gene: -
v_gene: TRBV20-1
CDR3nt: TGCAGTGCTCCTGCGGGGAGCAATGAGCAGTTCTTC
CDR3aa: CSAPAGSNEQFF

abundance: -
j_gene: TRBJ2-5
d_gene: -
v_gene: TRBV29-1
CDR3nt: TGCAGCGTTGGACAGGGAGGAATCCAAGAGACCCAGTACTTC
CDR3aa: CSVGQGGIQETQYF